The subject of this entry is one T cell receptor (beta chain). This clone's antigen is unknown. No much larger clone is present one base from it, and per-base qualities are unavailable. The data derive from a study of CD4 T cell repertoires in COVID-19 (dated by TCRdb to about 2021). Notes on the research overall: For cross-reactivity analysis, CFSE-low cells were expanded with IL-2 for about 10 days, then relabeled and restimulated with spike proteins from other coronaviruses. Naturally processed CD4+ T cell responses to SARS-CoV-2 spike and nucleoprotein were characterized in COVID-19-recovered individuals, and clonal composition was assessed by TCR Vbeta sequencing. In three recovered individuals, the researchers analyzed the TCR Vbeta repertoire of SARS-CoV-2-reactive T cells at the subset level.

Memory T cell samples that were not cultured went straight to sequencing right after ex vivo isolation. From peripheral blood mononuclear cells, the researchers isolated CD4+ total memory, central memory, effector memory and circulating T follicular helper cells. As encoded in the germline V gene (reference sequence), CDR1 is GTSNPN while CDR2 is SVGIG. The junction carries 10 bases between V and J, which are trimmed by 4 bases and 4 bases respectively. The cysteine opens and the phenylalanine closes a CDR3 of 12 amino acids. The read is trimmed to its CDR3 DNA, 36 bases read in frame from base 1. The library was prepared using the immunoSEQ multiplex PCR assay. The study's own analysis went as follows. The Chao-Jaccard similarity index and the number of shared clonotypes were used to measure repertoire overlap between subsets. Drawn from immuneACCESS, this table holds only the in-frame rearrangements with V and J called that TCRdb kept. Clones are partly lost; checked studies trace under half to an unresolved V gene and leave the rest unexplained. V, J and clone size are taken as reported in that table, and D and trimming were inferred from the DNA itself. The sample records over 20,000 clones, more than 75% of which are singletons. The top ten clonotypes cover less than 0.75% of the sample.

The paper as a whole reports these results and caveats: Several of the most expanded SARS-CoV-2-reactive clonotypes were present in two or all three memory subsets, which suggests intraclonal diversification. Between roughly 6.5 and 28% of SARS-CoV-2 clonotypes were also detected in SARS-CoV and/or HKU1 spike-stimulated secondary cultures, consistent with cross-reactivity.

The clonotype originates from a human donor who had COVID-19. This material consisted of central memory CD4+ T cells from blood, taken before the COVID-19 pandemic. The sample's cell subset or site label, decoded: CD4+ T central memory cells. The V gene is TRBV30 and the J gene is TRBJ1-1, with no confidently assigned D gene. The sequence in DNA is TGTGCCTGGATCAGGTATACCACTGAAGCTTTCTTT. It codes for CAWIRYTTEAFF. With the portions outside the CDR3 filled from the reference TRBV30 and TRBJ1-1 genes, the complete variable region becomes SQTIHQWPATLVQPVGSPLSLECTVEGTSNPNLYWYRQAAGRGLQLLFYSVGIGQISSEVPQNLSASRPQDRQFILSSKKLLLSDSGFYLCAWIRYTTEAFFGQGTRLTVV.